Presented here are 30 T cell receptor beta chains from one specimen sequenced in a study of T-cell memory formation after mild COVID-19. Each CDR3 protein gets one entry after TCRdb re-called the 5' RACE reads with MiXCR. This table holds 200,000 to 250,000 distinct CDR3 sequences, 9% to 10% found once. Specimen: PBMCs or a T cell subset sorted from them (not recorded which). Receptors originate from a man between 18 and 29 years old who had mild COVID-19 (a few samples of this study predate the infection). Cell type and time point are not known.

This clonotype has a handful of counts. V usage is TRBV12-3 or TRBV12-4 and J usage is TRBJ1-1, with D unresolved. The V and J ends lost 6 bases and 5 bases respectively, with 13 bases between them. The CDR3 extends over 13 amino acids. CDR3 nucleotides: TGTGCCAGCAGAAGCCCTCGAAAGACTGAAGCTTTCTTT. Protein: CASRSPRKTEAFF.

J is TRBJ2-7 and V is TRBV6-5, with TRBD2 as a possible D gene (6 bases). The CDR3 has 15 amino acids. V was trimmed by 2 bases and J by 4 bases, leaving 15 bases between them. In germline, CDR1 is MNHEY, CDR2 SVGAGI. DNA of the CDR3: TGTGCCAGCAGTTACCAGCCTAGCGAGGAATACGAGCAGTACTTC. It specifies CASSYQPSEEYEQYF.

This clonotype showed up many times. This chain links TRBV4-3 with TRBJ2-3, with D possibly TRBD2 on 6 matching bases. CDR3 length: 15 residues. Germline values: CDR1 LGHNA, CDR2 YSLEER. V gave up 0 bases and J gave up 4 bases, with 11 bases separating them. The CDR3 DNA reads TGCGCCAGCAGCCAAGATTGGGCGGGGCCAGATACGCAGTATTTT. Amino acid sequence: CASSQDWAGPDTQYF.

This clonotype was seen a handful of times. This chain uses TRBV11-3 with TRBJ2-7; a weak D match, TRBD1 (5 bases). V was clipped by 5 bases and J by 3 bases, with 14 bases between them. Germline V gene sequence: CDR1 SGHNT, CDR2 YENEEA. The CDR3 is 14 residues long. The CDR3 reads CASSVGTGVYEQYF. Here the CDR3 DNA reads TGTGCCAGCAGCGTTGGCACAGGAGTCTACGAGCAGTACTTC.

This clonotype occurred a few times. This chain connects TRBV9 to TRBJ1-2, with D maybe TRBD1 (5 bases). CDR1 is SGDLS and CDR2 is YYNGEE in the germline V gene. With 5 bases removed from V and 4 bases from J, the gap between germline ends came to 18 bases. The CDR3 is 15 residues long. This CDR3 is CASSPPTGRRYGYTF. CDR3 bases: TGTGCCAGCAGTCCGCCGACGGGACGGCGCTATGGCTACACCTTC.

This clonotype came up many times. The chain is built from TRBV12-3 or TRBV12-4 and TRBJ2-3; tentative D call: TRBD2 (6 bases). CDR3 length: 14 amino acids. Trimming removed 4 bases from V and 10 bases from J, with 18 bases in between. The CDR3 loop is CASSSTSRDLSQYF. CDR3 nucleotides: TGTGCCAGCAGTTCGACTAGTCGGGATCTTTCGCAGTATTTT.

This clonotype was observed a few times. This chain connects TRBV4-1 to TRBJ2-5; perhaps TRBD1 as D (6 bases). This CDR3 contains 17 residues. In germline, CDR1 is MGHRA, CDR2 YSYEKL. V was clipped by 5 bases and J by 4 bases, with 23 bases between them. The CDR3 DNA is TGCGCCAGCAGCAAGACGGTTGGGGGCCGGGGCGTAGAGACCCAGTACTTC. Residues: CASSKTVGGRGVETQYF.

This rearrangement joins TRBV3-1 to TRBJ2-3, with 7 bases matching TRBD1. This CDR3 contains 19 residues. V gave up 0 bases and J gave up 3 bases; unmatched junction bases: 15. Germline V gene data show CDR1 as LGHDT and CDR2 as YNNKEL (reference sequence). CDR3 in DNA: TGTGCCAGCAGCCAAGACGGCAGGGGGATTGGGACCTGGACAGATACGCAGTATTTT. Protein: CASSQDGRGIGTWTDTQYF.

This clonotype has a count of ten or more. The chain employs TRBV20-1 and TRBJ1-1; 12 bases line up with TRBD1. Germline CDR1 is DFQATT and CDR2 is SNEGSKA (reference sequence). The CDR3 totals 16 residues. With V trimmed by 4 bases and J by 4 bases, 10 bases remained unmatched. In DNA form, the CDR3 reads TGCAGTGCTACAGGGACAGGGGGCCGGGGAGGCACTGAAGCTTTCTTT. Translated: CSATGTGGRGGTEAFF.

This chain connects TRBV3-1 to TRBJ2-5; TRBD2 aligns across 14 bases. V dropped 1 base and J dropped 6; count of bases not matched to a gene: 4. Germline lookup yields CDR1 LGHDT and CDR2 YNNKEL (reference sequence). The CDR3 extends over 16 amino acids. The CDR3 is CASSQGLAGGLKTQYF. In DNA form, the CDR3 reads TGTGCCAGCAGCCAAGGACTAGCGGGGGGGCTTAAGACCCAGTACTTC.

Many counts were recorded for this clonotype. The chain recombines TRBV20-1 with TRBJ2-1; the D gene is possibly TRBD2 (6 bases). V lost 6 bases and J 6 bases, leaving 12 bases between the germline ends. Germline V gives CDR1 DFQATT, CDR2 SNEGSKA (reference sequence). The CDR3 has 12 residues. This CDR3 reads CSAGPSANEQFF. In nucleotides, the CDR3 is TGCAGTGCCGGACCTAGCGCCAATGAGCAGTTCTTC.

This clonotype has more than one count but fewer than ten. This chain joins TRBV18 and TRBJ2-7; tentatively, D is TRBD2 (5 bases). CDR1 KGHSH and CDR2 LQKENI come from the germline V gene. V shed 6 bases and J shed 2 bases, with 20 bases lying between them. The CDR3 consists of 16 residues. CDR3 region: CASSLSRAKAPYEQYF. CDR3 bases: TGTGCCAGCTCTCTTTCGCGGGCCAAAGCACCCTACGAGCAGTACTTC.

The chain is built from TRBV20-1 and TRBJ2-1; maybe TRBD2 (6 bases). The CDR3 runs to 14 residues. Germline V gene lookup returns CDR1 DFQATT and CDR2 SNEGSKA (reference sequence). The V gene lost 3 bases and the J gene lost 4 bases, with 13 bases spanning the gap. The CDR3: CSASEVGRYNEQFF. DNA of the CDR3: TGCAGTGCTAGTGAAGTGGGGAGGTACAATGAGCAGTTCTTC.

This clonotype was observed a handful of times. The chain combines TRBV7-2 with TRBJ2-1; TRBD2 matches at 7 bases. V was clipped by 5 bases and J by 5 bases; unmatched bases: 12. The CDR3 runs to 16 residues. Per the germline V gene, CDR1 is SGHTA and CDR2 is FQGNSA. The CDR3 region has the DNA TGTGCCAGCAGCCCCCTCGACGGGGGGTCGCACAATGAGCAGTTCTTC. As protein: CASSPLDGGSHNEQFF.

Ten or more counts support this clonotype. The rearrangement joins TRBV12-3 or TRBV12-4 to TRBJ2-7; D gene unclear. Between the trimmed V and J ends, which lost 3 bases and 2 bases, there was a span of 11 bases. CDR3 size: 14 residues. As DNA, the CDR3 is TGTGCCAGCAGTTTTAGGAACCCCGCCTACGAGCAGTACTTC. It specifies CASSFRNPAYEQYF.

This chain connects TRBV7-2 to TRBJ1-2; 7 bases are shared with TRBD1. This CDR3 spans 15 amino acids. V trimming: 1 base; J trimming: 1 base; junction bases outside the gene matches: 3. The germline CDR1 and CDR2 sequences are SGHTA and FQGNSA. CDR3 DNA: TGTGCCAGCAGCTTAGAAGGGACAGTTAACTATGGCTACACCTTC. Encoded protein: CASSLEGTVNYGYTF.

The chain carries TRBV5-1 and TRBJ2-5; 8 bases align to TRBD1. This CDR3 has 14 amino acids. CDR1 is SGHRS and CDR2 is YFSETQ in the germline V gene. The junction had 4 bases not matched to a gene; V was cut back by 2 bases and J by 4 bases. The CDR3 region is CASSFGQGIETQYF. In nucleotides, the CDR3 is TGCGCCAGCAGCTTCGGACAGGGCATAGAGACCCAGTACTTC.

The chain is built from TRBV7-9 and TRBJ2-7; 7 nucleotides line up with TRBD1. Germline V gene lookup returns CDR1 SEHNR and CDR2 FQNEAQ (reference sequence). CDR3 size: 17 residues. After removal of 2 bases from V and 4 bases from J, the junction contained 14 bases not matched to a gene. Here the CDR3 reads CASSLRGSRQGVYEQYF. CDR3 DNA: TGTGCCAGCAGCTTACGTGGTTCGCGACAGGGTGTTTACGAGCAGTACTTC.

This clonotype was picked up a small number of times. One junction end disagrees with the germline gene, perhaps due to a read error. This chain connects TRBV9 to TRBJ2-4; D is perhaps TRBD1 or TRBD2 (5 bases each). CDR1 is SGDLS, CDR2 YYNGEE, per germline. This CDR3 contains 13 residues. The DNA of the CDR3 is TGTGCCAGCAGCCCAACCCCCGAGGGGCGCCGCTCCTTC. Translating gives CASSPTPEGRRSF.

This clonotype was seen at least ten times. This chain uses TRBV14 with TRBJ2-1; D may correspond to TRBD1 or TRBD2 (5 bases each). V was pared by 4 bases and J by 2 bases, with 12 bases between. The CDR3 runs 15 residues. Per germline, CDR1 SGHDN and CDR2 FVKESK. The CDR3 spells CASSPRDRAYNEQFF. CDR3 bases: TGTGCCAGCAGCCCCCGGGACCGGGCCTACAATGAGCAGTTCTTC. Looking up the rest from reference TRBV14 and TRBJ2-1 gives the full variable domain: EAGVTQFPSHSVIEKGQTVTLRCDPISGHDNLYWYRRVMGKEIKFLLHFVKESKQDESGMPNNRFLAERTGGTYSTLKVQPAELEDSGVYFCASSPRDRAYNEQFFGPGTRLTVL.

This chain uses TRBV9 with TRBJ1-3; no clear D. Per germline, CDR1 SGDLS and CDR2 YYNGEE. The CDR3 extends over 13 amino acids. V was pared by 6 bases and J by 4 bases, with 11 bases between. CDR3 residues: CASTPAIGNTIYF. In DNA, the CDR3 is TGTGCCAGCACCCCAGCCATCGGAAACACCATATATTTT.

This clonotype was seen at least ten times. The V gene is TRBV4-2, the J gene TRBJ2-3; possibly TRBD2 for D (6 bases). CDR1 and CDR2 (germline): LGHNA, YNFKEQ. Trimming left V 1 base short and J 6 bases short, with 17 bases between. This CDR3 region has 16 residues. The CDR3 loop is CASSQAGPRRGDTQYF. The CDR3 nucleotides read TGTGCCAGCAGCCAAGCGGGCCCCCGCCGGGGGGATACGCAGTATTTT.

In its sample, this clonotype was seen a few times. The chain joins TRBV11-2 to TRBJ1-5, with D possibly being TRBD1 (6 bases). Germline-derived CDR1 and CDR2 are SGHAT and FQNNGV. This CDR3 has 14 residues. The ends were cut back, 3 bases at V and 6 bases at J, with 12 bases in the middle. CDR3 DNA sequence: TGTGCCAGCAGCTTGAGGGGGTCTACTCAGCCCCAGCATTTT. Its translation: CASSLRGSTQPQHF.

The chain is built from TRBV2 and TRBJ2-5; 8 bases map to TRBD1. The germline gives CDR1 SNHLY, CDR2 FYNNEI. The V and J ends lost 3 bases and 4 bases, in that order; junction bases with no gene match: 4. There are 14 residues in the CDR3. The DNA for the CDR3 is TGTGCCAGCAGTGATTCAGGGGGCTTAGAGACCCAGTACTTC. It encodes CASSDSGGLETQYF.

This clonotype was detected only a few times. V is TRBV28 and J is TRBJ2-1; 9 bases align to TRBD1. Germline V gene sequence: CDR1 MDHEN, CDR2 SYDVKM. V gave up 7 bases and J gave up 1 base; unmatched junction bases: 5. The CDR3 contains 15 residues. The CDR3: CASISQGASYNEQFF. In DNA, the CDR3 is TGTGCCAGCATATCACAGGGGGCGTCCTACAATGAGCAGTTCTTC.

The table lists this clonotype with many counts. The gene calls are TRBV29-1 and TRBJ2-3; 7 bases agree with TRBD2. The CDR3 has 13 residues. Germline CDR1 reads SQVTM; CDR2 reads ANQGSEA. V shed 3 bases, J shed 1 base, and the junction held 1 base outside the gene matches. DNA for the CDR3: TGCAGCGTTGACCGGGGGGGCACAGATACGCAGTATTTT. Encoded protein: CSVDRGGTDTQYF.

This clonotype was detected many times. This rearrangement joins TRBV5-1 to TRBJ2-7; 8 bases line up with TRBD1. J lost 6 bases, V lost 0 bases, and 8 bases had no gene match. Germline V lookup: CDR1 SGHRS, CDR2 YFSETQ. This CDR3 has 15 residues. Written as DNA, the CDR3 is TGCGCCAGCAGCTTGGGGGGGCAGGGGGCCCTCGAGCAGTACTTC. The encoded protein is CASSLGGQGALEQYF. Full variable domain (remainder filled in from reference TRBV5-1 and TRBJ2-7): KAGVTQTPRYLIKTRGQQVTLSCSPISGHRSVSWYQQTPGQGLQFLFEYFSETQRNKGNFPGRFSGRQFSNSRSEMNVSTLELGDSALYLCASSLGGQGALEQYFGPGTRLTVT.

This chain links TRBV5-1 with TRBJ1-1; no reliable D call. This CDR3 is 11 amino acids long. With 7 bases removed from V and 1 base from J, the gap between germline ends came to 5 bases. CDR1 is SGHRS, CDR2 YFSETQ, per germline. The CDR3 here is CASGENTEAFF. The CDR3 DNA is TGCGCCAGCGGGGAGAACACTGAAGCTTTCTTT.

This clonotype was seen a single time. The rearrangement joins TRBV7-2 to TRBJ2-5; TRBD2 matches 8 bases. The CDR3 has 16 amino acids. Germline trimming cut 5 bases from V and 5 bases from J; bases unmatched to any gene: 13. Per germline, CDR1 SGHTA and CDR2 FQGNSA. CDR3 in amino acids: CASSPWDSGGAETQYF. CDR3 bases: TGTGCCAGCAGCCCCTGGGACTCCGGGGGGGCGGAGACCCAGTACTTC.

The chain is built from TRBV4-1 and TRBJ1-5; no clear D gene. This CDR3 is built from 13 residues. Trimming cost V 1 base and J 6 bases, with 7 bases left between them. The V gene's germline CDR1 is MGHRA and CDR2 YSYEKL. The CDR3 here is CASSQGTGQPQHF. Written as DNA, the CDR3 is TGCGCCAGCAGCCAAGGGACGGGTCAGCCCCAGCATTTT.